The text below deals with one T cell receptor beta chain. Antigen specificity is unknown. Molecular barcoded adaptors covering alpha/delta and beta/gamma chains were used on roughly 400 ng RNA. TCRdb recomputed calls from the reads with MiXCR, one row per CDR3 protein. The sample has 50,000 or so distinct CDR3 sequences, 9% to 15% seen once. From germline, CDR1 is LGHDT and CDR2 YNNKEL (reference sequence). Trimming took off 5 bases at V and 1 base at J, with 18 bases between the two ends. This CDR3 is 16 amino acids long. The data stem from a study of read filtering for tumor transcriptome and immune sequencing. Overall study context: Among patients, under 20 were male and more than 13 female, aged roughly 45 to 80 (mean approximately 62).

General study points: This fraction held mixed bone marrow immune cells after CD138-negative sorting.

V is TRBV3-1 and J is TRBJ2-7, with D tentatively TRBD1 or TRBD2 (5 bases each). The sequence was collected from a donor aged 40 or older with multiple myeloma. The material sequenced was a population of CD138-negative cells sorted from bone marrow. For the CDR3, the DNA is TGTGCCAGCAGCTGGGACCCTCCTCCGGTGTCCTACGAGCAGTACTTC. Translated, it gives CASSWDPPPVSYEQYF.